The 2 T cell receptor beta chains below come from one sample, sequenced in a study of identical twins. One entry per CDR3 protein, called by TCRdb with MiXCR from the 5' RACE reads. The data contain about 200,000 distinct CDR3 sequences, about 11% of them singletons. Sequencing was carried out using memory T cells sorted from blood. These receptors came from a middle-aged man in good health.

The chain recombines TRBV12-3 or TRBV12-4 with TRBJ1-3; TRBD1 agrees at 9 bases. The CDR3 covers 16 residues. V lost 5 bases to trimming and J lost 3 bases; unmatched junction nucleotides: 8. The CDR3 DNA follows: TGTGCCAGCAGTCCCCACAGGGGGCGAGGTGGAAACACCATATATTTT. Translating it yields CASSPHRGRGGNTIYF.

In this sample, this clonotype turned up a few times. This sequence joins TRBV6-1 and TRBJ2-2; D is undetermined. CDR3 length: 14 amino acids. Germline CDR1 reads MNHNS; CDR2 reads SASEGT. Trimming left V 6 bases short and J 3 bases short, with 11 bases between. The CDR3 coding sequence is TGTGCCAGCAGCTCTATAAGGGACACCGGGGAGCTGTTTTTT. Protein sequence: CASSSIRDTGELFF.